Sequencing of this T cell receptor (beta chain) was carried out in a study of blood T cell repertoires in COVID-19. The data were produced by immunoSEQ multiplex PCR, yet TCRdb's version contains in-frame clones alone and is incomplete. The sample gives about 130,000 clones, 85% to 90% of which show up once; just under 3% is in the top ten. Germline lookup yields CDR1 LNHDA and CDR2 SQIVND (reference sequence). The V and J ends lost 3 bases and 4 bases respectively, with 12 bases between them. The CDR3 is made up of 14 amino acids. The source of this sequence is a man in his sixties with active or convalescent COVID-19. The chain links TRBV19 to TRBJ1-2; a weak D match, TRBD1 (5 bases). Input material: peripheral blood. CDR3 sequence reads: CASSITGVRYGYTF. CDR3 nucleotide sequence: TGTGCCAGTAGTATTACGGGGGTCCGCTATGGCTACACCTTC.